This entry describes one T cell receptor beta chain. Its antigen is not identified. This specimen belongs to a study of cytomegalovirus exposure and HLA in healthy donors. Overall study: A preliminary data release comprised 80 million to 95 million unique TCRs obtained from HLA-typed donors. Assignment to the Caucasian-associated ancestry cluster applied to around 82% of the approximately 380 genotyped donors.

Findings and limits, study-wide: Sequencing probably produced one cluster of sequence variants that were highly shared. Both high specificity and high sensitivity reportedly marked the classifier's diagnosis of cytomegalovirus status.

Trimming left V 5 bases short and J 8 bases short, with 15 bases between. CDR1 is LNHDA and CDR2 is SQIVND in the germline V gene (reference sequence). The CDR3 length is 13 residues. With 60 Vbeta and 13 Jbeta primers, the PCR was carried out. Profiling relied on immunoSEQ multiplex PCR, and the TCRdb table lists in-frame clones only, not all of them. This sample yields about 99,000 clones, of which around 80% are seen a single time; approximately 2% belongs to the top ten. The sequence came from a middle-aged woman in good health and CMV-seronegative. The sample taken for sequencing was PBMCs. This chain joins TRBV19 and TRBJ1-1; D is undetermined. CDR3 protein: CASSPPPYSEAFF. CDR3 DNA sequence: TGTGCCAGTAGTCCCCCCCCCTACAGCGAAGCTTTCTTT.